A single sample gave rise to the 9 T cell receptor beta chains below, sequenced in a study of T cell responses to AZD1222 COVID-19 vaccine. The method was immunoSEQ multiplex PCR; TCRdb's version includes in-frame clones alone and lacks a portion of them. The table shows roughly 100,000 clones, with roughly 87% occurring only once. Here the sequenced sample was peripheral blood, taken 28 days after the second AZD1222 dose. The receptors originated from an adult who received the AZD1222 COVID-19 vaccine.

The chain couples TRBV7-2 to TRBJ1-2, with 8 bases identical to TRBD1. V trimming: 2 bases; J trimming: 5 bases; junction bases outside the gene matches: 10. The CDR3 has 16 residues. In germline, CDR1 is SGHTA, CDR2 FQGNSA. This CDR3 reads CASSLIPGGQAYGYTF. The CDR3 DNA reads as TGTGCCAGCAGCTTAATACCTGGGGGACAGGCGTATGGCTACACCTTC. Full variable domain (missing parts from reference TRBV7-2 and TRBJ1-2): GAGVSQSPSNKVTEKGKDVELRCDPISGHTALYWYRQSLGQGLEFLIYFQGNSAPDKSGLPSDRFSAERTGGSVSTLTIQRTQQEDSAVYLCASSLIPGGQAYGYTFGSGTRLTVV.

This CDR3 is CASSLMMGAEAFF. The CDR3, as DNA: TGTGCCAGCAGCTTAATGATGGGGGCGGAGGCTTTCTTT. V usage is TRBV7-3 and J usage is TRBJ1-1, with D possibly matching TRBD1 (6 bases). This CDR3 region has 13 residues. The V end was cut by 1 base, the J end by 11 bases, with 14 bases between. From germline, CDR1 is SGHTA and CDR2 FQGTGA.

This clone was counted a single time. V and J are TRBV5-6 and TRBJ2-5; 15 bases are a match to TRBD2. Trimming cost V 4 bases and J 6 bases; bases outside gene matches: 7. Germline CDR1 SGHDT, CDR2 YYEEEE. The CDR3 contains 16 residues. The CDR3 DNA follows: TGTGCCAGCAGCCCGGGACTAGCGGGAGGTTTAAAGACCCAGTACTTC. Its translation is CASSPGLAGGLKTQYF.

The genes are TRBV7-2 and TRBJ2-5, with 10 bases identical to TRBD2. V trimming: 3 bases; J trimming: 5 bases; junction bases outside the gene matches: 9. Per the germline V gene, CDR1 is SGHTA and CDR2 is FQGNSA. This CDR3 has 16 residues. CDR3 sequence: CASSFGAGGLGETQYF. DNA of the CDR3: TGTGCCAGCAGCTTCGGAGCGGGAGGGCTGGGGGAGACCCAGTACTTC.

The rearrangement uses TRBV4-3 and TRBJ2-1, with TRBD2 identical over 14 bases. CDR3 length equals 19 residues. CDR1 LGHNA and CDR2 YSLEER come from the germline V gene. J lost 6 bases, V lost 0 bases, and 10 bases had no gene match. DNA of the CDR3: TGCGCCAGCAGCCAAGAAAGGGGGACTAGCGGGAGTCGGCGCAATGAGCAGTTCTTC. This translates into CASSQERGTSGSRRNEQFF.

The CDR3 region has the DNA TGTGCCAGTAGTATTGACAGAATAAGGGGTTCACCCCTCCACTTT. Translated: CASSIDRIRGSPLHF. The chain recombines TRBV19 with TRBJ1-6, with a tentative D call TRBD1 (5 bases). V was trimmed by 3 bases and J by 9 bases, leaving 15 bases between them. CDR3 length: 15 amino acids. Germline CDR1 is LNHDA and CDR2 is SQIVND (reference sequence).

The CDR3 spells CAWVGGSYGYTF. The CDR3 DNA is TGTGCCTGGGTAGGGGGGTCCTATGGCTACACCTTC. The V call is TRBV30, the J call TRBJ1-2; D is possibly TRBD1 (6 bases). The germline CDR1 and CDR2 sequences are GTSNPN and SVGIG (reference sequence). Trimming took 5 bases from V and 4 from J, leaving 11 bases between them. This CDR3 region has 12 residues. The full variable domain, rest sourced from reference TRBV30 and TRBJ1-2, is SQTIHQWPATLVQPVGSPLSLECTVEGTSNPNLYWYRQAAGRGLQLLFYSVGIGQISSEVPQNLSASRPQDRQFILSSKKLLLSDSGFYLCAWVGGSYGYTFGSGTRLTVV.

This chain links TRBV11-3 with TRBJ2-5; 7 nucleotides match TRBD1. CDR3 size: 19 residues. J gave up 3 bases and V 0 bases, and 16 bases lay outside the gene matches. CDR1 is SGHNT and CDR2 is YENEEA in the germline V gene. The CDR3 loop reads CASSLDTRPWQGVKETQYF. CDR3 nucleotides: TGTGCCAGCAGCTTAGATACCCGGCCGTGGCAGGGGGTTAAAGAGACCCAGTACTTC.

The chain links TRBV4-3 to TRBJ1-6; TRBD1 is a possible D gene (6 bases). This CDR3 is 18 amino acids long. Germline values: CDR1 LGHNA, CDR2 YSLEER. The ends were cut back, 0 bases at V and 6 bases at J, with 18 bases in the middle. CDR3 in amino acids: CASSQDLGGGMSNSPLHF. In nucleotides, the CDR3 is TGCGCCAGCAGCCAAGATCTAGGGGGAGGGATGTCTAATTCACCCCTCCACTTT.